The 15 T cell receptor beta chains below were found in one sample sequenced in a study of cytomegalovirus exposure and HLA in healthy donors. PCR primers comprised 60 Vbeta and 13 Jbeta primers. The table came from immunoSEQ multiplex PCR; TCRdb's copy has only in-frame clones and leaves some out. The sample consists of about 190,000 clones, approximately 86% of them appearing once. The sequencing sample was made of PBMCs. These receptors came from a woman under 30 in good health and CMV-seronegative.

This chain connects TRBV2 to TRBJ1-4, with 7 bases aligning to TRBD1. Germline V lookup: CDR1 SNHLY, CDR2 FYNNEI. The V segment lost 5 bases and the J segment 3 bases; nucleotides outside the gene matches: 6. CDR3 length equals 15 residues. The CDR3 DNA follows: TGTGCCAGCAGTAAACAGGGGTTGGCTAATGAAAAACTGTTTTTT. Translation: CASSKQGLANEKLFF.

The table lists this clone with a few counts. The chain links TRBV5-1 to TRBJ2-2; 9 nucleotides agree with TRBD2. J gave up 0 bases and V 5 bases, and 2 bases lay outside the gene matches. This CDR3 has 15 amino acids. Germline-derived CDR1 and CDR2 are SGHRS and YFSETQ. CDR3 sequence reads: CASSGGGANTGELFF. CDR3 coding DNA: TGCGCCAGCAGTGGCGGGGGGGCGAACACCGGGGAGCTGTTTTTT.

This clone was detected once. The chain is built from TRBV4-3 and TRBJ2-5; 11 bases are shared with TRBD1. Germline values: CDR1 LGHNA, CDR2 YSLEER. This CDR3 has 15 amino acids. V shed 3 bases, J shed 4 bases, and the junction held 4 bases outside the gene matches. The CDR3 reads CASSQDRGRRETQYF. Written as DNA, the CDR3 is TGCGCCAGCAGCCAGGACAGGGGGCGGAGAGAGACCCAGTACTTC.

The J gene is TRBJ1-1, the V gene TRBV4-1; D uncertain. The CDR3 is made up of 15 amino acids. V was shortened by 0 bases and J by 0 bases, with 8 bases between the two germline ends. The germline V gene encodes CDR1 MGHRA and CDR2 YSYEKL. CDR3 nucleotides: TGCGCCAGCAGCCAAGAGTATCAGATGAACACTGAAGCTTTCTTT. Encoded protein: CASSQEYQMNTEAFF.

The chain combines TRBV5-5 with TRBJ1-3, with TRBD1 matching over 10 bases. V shed 6 bases, J shed 3 bases, and the junction held 12 bases outside the gene matches. This CDR3 comprises 17 residues. Germline V lookup: CDR1 SGHKS, CDR2 YYEKEE (reference sequence). CDR3 sequence (DNA): TGTGCCAGCACGCGGGGGGTCGGACAGGGGGTTGGAAACACCATATATTTT. This sequence encodes CASTRGVGQGVGNTIYF.

This rearrangement joins TRBV10-1 to TRBJ1-6; 7 bases fit TRBD1. After removal of 5 bases from V and 9 bases from J, the junction contained 4 bases not matched to a gene. CDR1 WNHNN and CDR2 SYGVQD come from the germline V gene (reference sequence). This CDR3 is 13 amino acids long. CDR3 DNA: TGCGCCAGCAGTAGACAGGGTGGTTCACCCCTCCACTTT. It encodes CASSRQGGSPLHF.

The chain uses TRBV25-1 and TRBJ2-2, with 13 positions matching TRBD2. Germline lookup yields CDR1 MGHDK and CDR2 SYGVNS. V was clipped by 4 bases and J by 6 bases; unmatched bases: 5. The CDR3 is 16 residues long. The CDR3 protein is CASSATSGRGSGELFF. In DNA form, the CDR3 reads TGTGCCAGCAGTGCCACTAGCGGGAGGGGGTCCGGGGAGCTGTTTTTT.

V and J are TRBV5-6 and TRBJ2-5; 16 bases line up with TRBD2. Germline trimming cut 0 bases from V and 5 bases from J; bases unmatched to any gene: 1. Germline CDR1 and CDR2: SGHDT and YYEEEE. The CDR3 spans 16 residues. The DNA of the CDR3 is TGTGCCAGCAGCTTGGAGGGACTAGCGGGGGGGGAGACCCAGTACTTC. Translated: CASSLEGLAGGETQYF.

The rearrangement uses TRBV4-1 and TRBJ2-2; 10 bases are a match to TRBD1. CDR3 size: 17 residues. The V gene's germline CDR1 is MGHRA and CDR2 YSYEKL. Trimming removed 4 bases from V and 4 bases from J; junction bases left unmatched: 9. The CDR3 DNA follows: TGCGCCAGCAGCCGGCGGGCTGGGACAGGGGCCACCGGGGAGCTGTTTTTT. It encodes CASSRRAGTGATGELFF.

This clone was seen just once. V usage is TRBV7-2 and J usage is TRBJ2-1; 10 bases fit TRBD2. V lost 6 bases, J lost 0 bases, and 5 bases stayed unmatched. Germline CDR1 and CDR2: SGHTA and FQGNSA. This CDR3 region has 16 residues. The DNA of the CDR3 is TGTGCCAGCAGGCCTAGCGGGGGCCTCTCCTACAATGAGCAGTTCTTC. Translating it yields CASRPSGGLSYNEQFF.

This chain uses TRBV5-1 with TRBJ1-2; D is possibly TRBD1 (5 bases). In germline, CDR1 is SGHRS, CDR2 YFSETQ. V dropped 0 bases and J dropped 4 bases, with 10 bases sitting between them. The CDR3 sequence is 14 residues long. The CDR3 region has the DNA TGCGCCAGCAGCTTGGCGACAGAGGTCTATGGCTACACCTTC. Translation gives CASSLATEVYGYTF.

The rearrangement uses TRBV4-2 and TRBJ1-6; D remains unclear. Germline loops: CDR1 LGHNA, CDR2 YNFKEQ. Trimming shortened V by 1 base and J by 6 bases, and 10 bases separated the two germline ends. This CDR3 comprises 15 residues. The CDR3 region is CASSQGEGSNSPLHF. The CDR3, as DNA: TGTGCCAGCAGCCAAGGGGAGGGAAGTAATTCACCCCTCCACTTT.

The V and J genes are TRBV19 and TRBJ2-7; D is perhaps TRBD2 (7 bases). CDR3 size: 14 residues. V dropped 11 bases and J dropped 3 bases, with 20 bases sitting between them. Germline CDR1 and CDR2: LNHDA and SQIVND (reference sequence). The CDR3 spells CAAEEGGGHYEQYF. The CDR3 DNA follows: TGTGCCGCCGAAGAGGGCGGGGGACACTACGAGCAGTACTTC.

This clone was detected once. The chain employs TRBV9 and TRBJ1-1; D gene ambiguous. This CDR3 is built from 15 residues. CDR1 and CDR2 from the germline V gene are SGDLS and YYNGEE. The V gene lost 0 bases and the J gene lost 3 bases, with 12 bases spanning the gap. Here the CDR3 reads CASSVASTADTEAFF. CDR3 nucleotides: TGTGCCAGCAGCGTAGCGAGTACCGCCGACACTGAAGCTTTCTTT.

This clone was counted a few times. This sequence joins TRBV9 and TRBJ2-5, with 9 bases matching TRBD1. The germline CDR1 and CDR2 sequences are SGDLS and YYNGEE. This CDR3 has 14 residues. V lost 2 bases to trimming and J lost 2 bases; unmatched junction nucleotides: 1. The CDR3 here is CASSVGTGQETQYF. In DNA form, the CDR3 reads TGTGCCAGCAGCGTGGGGACAGGGCAAGAGACCCAGTACTTC.